Presented here are 6 T cell receptor beta chains from one specimen sequenced in a study of T cell responses to AZD1222 COVID-19 vaccine (dated by TCRdb to the early 2020s). Library prep was done by the immunoSEQ multiplex PCR assay. TCRdb's version of the immuneACCESS table is confined to in-frame rearrangements and falls short of the full clone set. An unresolved V gene accounts for under half of the shortfall where checked; the remainder is of unknown origin. Counted in this sample were some 81,000 clones; just over 85% of them appeared once. Around 5.4% of the sample belongs to the ten largest clones. The sample's time point label, in plain terms: about 28 days (+/-7) after the second vaccine dose. The sequences come from peripheral blood, collected 28 days after the second AZD1222 dose. The receptors were sampled from an adult who received the AZD1222 COVID-19 vaccine.

V usage is TRBV3-1 (or the pseudogene TRBV3-2) and J usage is TRBJ1-5; D is undetermined. Germline CDR1 and CDR2: LGHDT and YNNKEL (reference sequence). The CDR3 consists of 14 residues. V was trimmed by 4 bases and J by 6 bases, leaving 13 bases between them. The CDR3 coding sequence is TGTGCCAGCAGCCCGTCCAAAGCGGGTCAGCCCCAGCATTTT. It specifies CASSPSKAGQPQHF.

The rearrangement joins TRBV21-1 to TRBJ2-4; the DNA was not used to check the table's D call, TRBD2. TRBV21-1 is reported as a pseudogene. The CDR3 is 15 amino acids. The CDR3 DNA follows: TGTGCCAGCAGCGCCCACCATACGGGCAAAAACATTCAGTACTTC. Amino acids: CASSAHHTGKNIQYF.

The J gene is TRBJ1-2, the V gene TRBV3-1 (or the pseudogene TRBV3-2); 8 bases agree with TRBD1. Trimming at V came to 7 bases and at J to 5 bases, leaving 12 bases not matched to a gene. There are 15 residues in the CDR3. Per germline, CDR1 LGHDT and CDR2 YNNKEL (reference sequence). CDR3 amino acids: CASTSGGTGRYGYTF. Here the CDR3 DNA reads TGTGCCAGCACCTCTGGGGGGACAGGCCGATATGGCTACACCTTC.

The chain has TRBV7-9 and TRBJ2-1; the D is unclear. The CDR3 covers 13 residues. The V end lost 2 bases, the J end lost 8 bases, and 10 bases lay between the germline ends. Germline values: CDR1 SEHNR, CDR2 FQNEAQ (reference sequence). This CDR3 reads CASSLLIGHEQFF. The DNA for the CDR3 is TGTGCCAGCAGCTTACTAATTGGGCATGAGCAGTTCTTC.

The chain carries TRBV6-6 and TRBJ1-5; perhaps TRBD1 as D (6 bases). The CDR3 runs to 15 residues. Between the trimmed V and J ends, which lost 0 bases and 4 bases, there was a span of 10 bases. Germline V gene lookup returns CDR1 MNHNY and CDR2 SVGAGI (reference sequence). The CDR3 spells CASSYSSTGNQPQHF. The CDR3 bases are TGTGCCAGCAGTTACTCGTCAACAGGGAATCAGCCCCAGCATTTT.

This rearrangement joins TRBV28 to TRBJ1-2; D remains unclear. This CDR3 is built from 14 residues. CDR1 and CDR2 from the germline V gene are MDHEN and SYDVKM. V lost 11 bases to trimming and J lost 0 bases, with 16 bases between them. As DNA, the CDR3 is TGTGCCGTAAGGGCCATAACTACTAACTATGGCTACACCTTC. It specifies CAVRAITTNYGYTF.